This TCR beta chain was captured in a study of identical twins. TCRdb used MiXCR to reprocess the 5' RACE reads, holding one entry per CDR3 protein. This table holds hundreds of thousands of distinct CDR3 sequences, around 22% found once. With 0 bases removed from V and 4 bases from J, the gap between germline ends came to 21 bases. CDR1 and CDR2 from the germline V gene are SGHAT and FQNNGV. This CDR3 has 19 amino acids. This clonotype was counted a few times. The same sample was also used in a study of yellow fever vaccine responses in identical twins.

This clonotype originated in a young woman in good health. This chain links TRBV11-2 with TRBJ2-2, with D possibly matching TRBD1 (6 bases). The sample consisted of CD4+ T cells sorted from blood. The CDR3 sequence: CASSLDLPVGQPITGELFF. In DNA form, the CDR3 reads TGTGCCAGCAGCTTAGATCTCCCGGTAGGACAGCCCATCACCGGGGAGCTGTTTTTT.